The entry below gives a single TCR beta chain sequence along with its context. CDR1 is SQVTM and CDR2 is ANQGSEA in the germline V gene. The CDR3 has 14 residues. With 2 bases clipped from V and 9 bases from J, the junction kept 12 bases outside the gene matches. The data are from a study of blood T cells in healthy people across ages. Primers used in a second PCR of about 6 to 12 cycles were a sample-barcoded 5' primer and a J-beta primer mix. Using its own MiXCR run on the 5' RACE reads, TCRdb lists one record per CDR3 protein. The sample carries hundreds of thousands of distinct CDR3 sequences, approximately 22% recorded once.

Sequenced sample: blood. The chain is built from TRBV29-1 and TRBJ2-5, with 7 bases fitting TRBD1. The receptor's source is a man in his 70s in good health. The DNA of the CDR3 is TGCAGCGTTGAAATTGGGACAGATGCCGGACCCCAGTACTTC. It is translated as CSVEIGTDAGPQYF.